The 15 T cell receptor beta chains below were found in one sample sequenced in a study of CD8 T cells in ankylosing spondylitis. Via MiXCR, TCRdb re-called the 5' RACE reads, giving one row per CDR3 protein. The sample shows 250,000 to 400,000 distinct CDR3 sequences, 11% of them seen only once. The sample taken for sequencing was blood, either unsorted or a sorted T cell fraction (not recorded which). These receptors originate from a female donor with ankylosing spondylitis or in good health (not recorded which).

This clonotype was picked up many times. A much more abundant neighbour one base away suggests this may be a read error. The gene calls are TRBV28 and TRBJ2-3, with no clear D. The germline gives CDR1 MDHEN, CDR2 SYDVKM. Trimming stripped 4 bases from V and 4 bases from J, with 3 bases between. The CDR3 runs to 11 residues. The CDR3 loop is CASSSADTQYF. CDR3 DNA sequence: TGTGCCAGCAGTTCCGCAGATACGCAGTATTTT.

This clonotype has at least ten counts. This chain uses TRBV2 with TRBJ2-1; unclear D gene. This CDR3 spans 11 amino acids. Trimming cost V 8 bases and J 7 bases, with 9 bases left between them. CDR1 and CDR2 (germline): SNHLY, FYNNEI. The CDR3 sequence is CASGYRNEQFF. The CDR3 DNA follows: TGTGCCAGCGGCTACCGGAATGAGCAGTTCTTC.

The V and J genes are TRBV3-1 and TRBJ2-2; D is unresolved. Trimming took off 7 bases at V and 1 base at J, with 13 bases between the two ends. Germline V gene sequence: CDR1 LGHDT, CDR2 YNNKEL (reference sequence). There are 15 residues in the CDR3. The CDR3 loop is CASTRWDGNTGELFF. The CDR3, as DNA: TGTGCCAGCACCCGCTGGGATGGGAACACCGGGGAGCTGTTTTTT. Looking up the rest from reference TRBV3-1 and TRBJ2-2 gives the full variable domain: DTAVSQTPKYLVTQMGNDKSIKCEQNLGHDTMYWYKQDSKKFLKIMFSYNNKELIINETVPNRFSPKSPDKAHLNLHINSLELGDSAVYFCASTRWDGNTGELFFGEGSRLTVL.

This clonotype showed up many times. The chain combines TRBV4-1 with TRBJ1-6; D is undetermined. Deletions cut 3 bases from V and 1 base from J, with 7 bases between. Germline V gene sequence: CDR1 MGHRA, CDR2 YSYEKL. The CDR3 sequence is 15 residues long. CDR3: CASSQILSYNSPLHF. CDR3 sequence (DNA): TGCGCCAGCAGCCAGATCCTATCCTATAATTCACCCCTCCACTTT.

In its sample, this clonotype was seen a few times. The V and J genes are TRBV18 and TRBJ2-3, with 8 bases lining up with TRBD1. The CDR3 loop spans 15 amino acids. The germline gives CDR1 KGHSH, CDR2 LQKENI. J lost 2 bases, V lost 3 bases, and 4 bases had no gene match. CDR3 nucleotides: TGTGCCAGCTCACCCGGGACAGGTAACACAGATACGCAGTATTTT. Encoded protein: CASSPGTGNTDTQYF.

About this clonotype itself: A much larger clone lies a single base off, so this may be a read error. The rearrangement uses TRBV10-3 and TRBJ2-3, with TRBD2 matching 9 bases. The V gene end was trimmed by 3 bases and the J gene end by 5 bases; junction bases not matched to a gene: 6. The CDR3 runs 15 residues. CDR1 and CDR2 from the germline V gene are ENHRY and SYGVKD. The CDR3 nucleotides read TGTGCCATCAGTGACTTAGCGGGGGCCAGAGATACGCAGTATTTT. Residues: CAISDLAGARDTQYF.

Ten or more counts support this clonotype. The chain has TRBV28 and TRBJ2-7, with TRBD2 matching 11 bases. CDR1 is MDHEN, CDR2 SYDVKM, per germline. This CDR3 is 16 amino acids long. Trimming removed 5 bases from V and 5 bases from J; junction bases left unmatched: 11. The CDR3 region is CASSPVSSGRANEQYF. DNA of the CDR3: TGTGCCAGCAGTCCAGTGAGTAGCGGGAGGGCCAACGAGCAGTACTTC. Full variable domain (missing parts from reference TRBV28 and TRBJ2-7): DVKVTQSSRYLVKRTGEKVFLECVQDMDHENMFWYRQDPGLGLRLIYFSYDVKMKEKGDIPEGYSVSREKKERFSLILESASTNQTSMYLCASSPVSSGRANEQYFGPGTRLTVT.

This clonotype was counted ten times or more. The chain uses TRBV5-1 and TRBJ2-5; D ambiguous. The germline V gene has CDR1 SGHRS and CDR2 YFSETQ. The CDR3 has 14 residues. V was cut by 0 bases and J by 1 base, with 7 bases left in between. The CDR3 here is CASSLARIQETQYF. The CDR3 nucleotides read TGCGCCAGCAGCTTGGCCAGGATCCAAGAGACCCAGTACTTC.

The rearrangement uses TRBV12-3 or TRBV12-4 and TRBJ2-3, with 8 bases that match TRBD2. Trimming at V came to 5 bases and at J to 3 bases, leaving 16 bases not matched to a gene. The CDR3 is 18 amino acids. CDR3 protein: CASSPGGAGALLTDTQYF. CDR3 nucleotides: TGTGCCAGCAGTCCCGGGGGGGCGGGAGCGCTTTTGACAGATACGCAGTATTTT.

This clonotype was counted many times. The V gene is TRBV27, the J gene TRBJ2-3; perhaps TRBD2 as D (6 bases). Germline-derived CDR1 and CDR2 are MNHEY and SMNVEV (reference sequence). Trimming left V 7 bases short and J 0 bases short, with 11 bases between. There are 14 residues in the CDR3. The CDR3 DNA is TGTGCCAGCACCAGGAGGGCCAGCACAGATACGCAGTATTTT. Residues: CASTRRASTDTQYF.

This clonotype came up many times. The chain employs TRBV18 and TRBJ1-2; D remains unclear. Trimming took 2 bases from V and 7 from J, leaving 11 bases between them. Germline V gene sequence: CDR1 KGHSH, CDR2 LQKENI. This CDR3 has 13 residues. DNA for the CDR3: TGTGCCAGCTCACCAGAGGAGAAAACTGGCTACACCTTC. Translating gives CASSPEEKTGYTF. Drawing the rest from reference TRBV18 and TRBJ1-2, the complete variable domain is NAGVMQNPRHLVRRRGQEARLRCSPMKGHSHVYWYRQLPEEGLKFMVYLQKENIIDESGMPKERFSAEFPKEGPSILRIQQVVRGDSAAYFCASSPEEKTGYTFGSGTRLTVV.

V is TRBV29-1 and J is TRBJ2-2; tentatively, D is TRBD1 or TRBD2 (5 bases each). Trimming removed 7 bases from V and 1 base from J, with 13 bases in between. CDR3 size: 14 residues. Germline CDR1 and CDR2: SQVTM and ANQGSEA. The CDR3 sequence: CSATTGRNTGELFF. The CDR3 region has the DNA TGCAGCGCCACGACGGGGCGGAACACCGGGGAGCTGTTTTTT.

This clonotype was detected many times. The rearrangement links TRBV10-1 to TRBJ2-2; the D gene is possibly TRBD1 (6 bases). The ends were cut back, 5 bases at V and 6 bases at J, with 10 bases in the middle. The length of the CDR3 is 13 residues. CDR1 and CDR2 from the germline V gene are WNHNN and SYGVQD (reference sequence). The CDR3 nucleotides are TGCGCCAGCAGTACCAGGGGCCCCGGGGAGCTGTTTTTT. This gives the protein CASSTRGPGELFF.

V and J are TRBV3-1 and TRBJ1-2, with D unclear. Looked up from germline, CDR1 is LGHDT and CDR2 is YNNKEL (reference sequence). CDR3 length equals 16 residues. Trimming took 0 bases from V and 0 from J, leaving 11 bases between them. CDR3 protein: CASSQEPGGPNYGYTF. In nucleotides, the CDR3 is TGTGCCAGCAGCCAAGAACCCGGCGGACCTAACTATGGCTACACCTTC.

This clonotype has at least ten counts. The chain joins TRBV5-1 to TRBJ2-1; D remains ambiguous. The CDR3 length is 16 residues. CDR1 is SGHRS, CDR2 YFSETQ, per germline. The ends were cut back, 4 bases at V and 4 bases at J, with 18 bases in the middle. CDR3 protein: CASSELQLESYNEQFF. Here the CDR3 DNA reads TGCGCCAGCAGCGAACTACAGTTAGAGAGTTACAATGAGCAGTTCTTC.